These 27 T cell receptor beta chains originate from one sample sequenced in a study of cytomegalovirus exposure and HLA in healthy donors. Produced via immunoSEQ multiplex PCR; TCRdb's table is partial and in-frame only. The sample includes tens of thousands of clones, approximately 91% of them seen just once. Source material: PBMCs. The receptors come from a man aged 30 to 39 in good health and CMV-seronegative.

This clone is a singleton in its sample. The chain uses TRBV5-1 and TRBJ2-3, with 9 bases matching TRBD1. This CDR3 contains 17 residues. CDR1 is SGHRS, CDR2 YFSETQ, per germline. With V trimmed by 0 bases and J by 4 bases, 9 bases remained unmatched. The CDR3 DNA follows: TGCGCCAGCAGCTTGGGGGTGGGACAGGGTTCGGCAGATACGCAGTATTTT. Translating it yields CASSLGVGQGSADTQYF.

V and J are TRBV9 and TRBJ1-3; 8 positions match TRBD1. The CDR3 covers 14 residues. Trimming removed 3 bases from V and 4 bases from J; junction bases left unmatched: 3. CDR1 is SGDLS, CDR2 YYNGEE, per germline. CDR3 bases: TGTGCCAGCAGCGCGACAGGGGTCGGAAACACCATATATTTT. Its translation: CASSATGVGNTIYF.

The gene calls are TRBV9 and TRBJ2-5; tentative D call: TRBD2 (6 bases). V was cut by 0 bases and J by 4 bases, with 13 bases left in between. This CDR3 is built from 15 residues. Germline CDR1 SGDLS, CDR2 YYNGEE. CDR3 DNA sequence: TGTGCCAGCAGCGTAGTTGGAGGGGAGGCAGAGACCCAGTACTTC. Amino acids: CASSVVGGEAETQYF.

V is TRBV4-1 and J is TRBJ2-7; 14 bases agree with TRBD2. The CDR3 length is 16 residues. After removal of 3 bases from V and 3 bases from J, the junction contained 4 bases not matched to a gene. In germline, CDR1 is MGHRA, CDR2 YSYEKL. Here the CDR3 reads CASSQPTSGGDYEQYF. The CDR3 nucleotides are TGCGCCAGCAGCCAGCCGACTAGCGGGGGGGACTACGAGCAGTACTTC.

The V gene is TRBV18, the J gene TRBJ1-3, with 8 bases identical to TRBD1. Trimming took 3 bases from V and 3 from J; bases not matched to a gene: 7. CDR1 KGHSH and CDR2 LQKENI come from the germline V gene. The CDR3 length is 16 residues. The CDR3 DNA reads TGTGCCAGCTCACCGAGGACAGGGATGCATGGAAACACCATATATTTT. Encoded protein: CASSPRTGMHGNTIYF.

The chain carries TRBV23-1 and TRBJ1-5; TRBD1 matches 8 bases. TRBV23-1 is marked as an open reading frame, function uncertain. The CDR3 is 16 amino acids. Trimming at V came to 0 bases and at J to 9 bases, leaving 10 bases not matched to a gene. As DNA, the CDR3 is TGCGCCAGCAGTCAATCGGACAGGGACTTTTACTTGCCCCAGCATTTT. It is translated as CASSQSDRDFYLPQHF.

The V and J genes are TRBV18 and TRBJ2-3; TRBD2 matches 13 bases. V lost 7 bases and J lost 1; bases outside the gene matches: 8. This CDR3 spans 17 amino acids. CDR1 is KGHSH and CDR2 is LQKENI in the germline V gene. CDR3 sequence: CASYGLAGEGGTDTQYF. The DNA for the CDR3 is TGTGCCAGCTATGGACTAGCGGGAGAAGGGGGCACAGATACGCAGTATTTT.

The chain uses TRBV27 and TRBJ1-2; D unclear. The CDR3 is 11 amino acids. The germline gives CDR1 MNHEY, CDR2 SMNVEV (reference sequence). V shed 5 bases and J shed 7 bases, with 8 bases lying between them. This chain's CDR3 is CASSDIGGYTF. As DNA, the CDR3 is TGTGCCAGCAGTGACATAGGTGGCTACACCTTC.

V usage is TRBV7-9 and J usage is TRBJ2-5; possibly TRBD1 for D (5 bases). Trimming cost V 3 bases and J 1 base, with 15 bases left between them. From germline, CDR1 is SEHNR and CDR2 FQNEAQ (reference sequence). This CDR3 is 16 amino acids long. CDR3 in DNA: TGTGCCAGCAGCTTCCCCCGGCAGGGCCCCCAAGAGACCCAGTACTTC. It is translated as CASSFPRQGPQETQYF.

V usage is TRBV9 and J usage is TRBJ2-7, with 9 bases lining up with TRBD2. The CDR3 loop spans 17 amino acids. The V segment lost 4 bases and the J segment 2 bases; nucleotides outside the gene matches: 13. Germline V gene data show CDR1 as SGDLS and CDR2 as YYNGEE. As DNA, the CDR3 is TGTGCCAGCAGCTCCTCGGCTAGCGGGATTAACACCTACGAGCAGTACTTC. Translated: CASSSSASGINTYEQYF.

The rearrangement uses TRBV5-5 and TRBJ1-4; no reliable D call. Trimming cost V 3 bases and J 1 base, with 13 bases left between them. Germline lookup yields CDR1 SGHKS and CDR2 YYEKEE (reference sequence). CDR3 size: 16 residues. In DNA form, the CDR3 reads TGTGCCAGCAGCTCCCGTAGTGGAGGAACTAATGAAAAACTGTTTTTT. The encoded protein is CASSSRSGGTNEKLFF.

The CDR3 region has the DNA TGTGCCAGCAGTGACGACGGGACAGGGTATCCCGTAAACACCGGGGAGCTGTTTTTT. It yields the protein CASSDDGTGYPVNTGELFF. The rearrangement uses TRBV6-4 and TRBJ2-2, with TRBD1 matching 9 bases. Trimming removed 2 bases from V and 2 bases from J; junction bases left unmatched: 12. The CDR3 extends over 19 amino acids. Germline CDR1 and CDR2: MRHNA and SNTAGT.

The chain couples TRBV5-1 to TRBJ2-7; D is perhaps TRBD1 (6 bases). Trimming pared 4 bases from V and 2 bases from J, leaving 10 bases between. Germline lookup yields CDR1 SGHRS and CDR2 YFSETQ. CDR3 length: 13 amino acids. CDR3 sequence (DNA): TGCGCCAGCAGCAGTCGACAGGCCTACGAGCAGTACTTC. This encodes CASSSRQAYEQYF.

The V and J genes are TRBV21-1 and TRBJ2-7; the table assigns TRBD1, which was not confirmed against the DNA. TRBV21-1 is shown as a pseudogene. This CDR3 is 16 amino acids long. This chain's CDR3 is CASSKGIQGSYREQYF. The CDR3, as DNA: TGTGCCAGCAGCAAAGGGATACAGGGATCCTACCGCGAGCAGTACTTC.

The genes are TRBV6-5 and TRBJ1-2; no firm D call. Per germline, CDR1 MNHEY and CDR2 SVGAGI. V was trimmed by 6 bases and J by 2 bases, leaving 13 bases between them. The CDR3 runs 14 residues. The CDR3 region is CASRGDVGNYGYTF. CDR3 in DNA: TGTGCCAGCAGGGGAGACGTCGGGAACTATGGCTACACCTTC.

This clone has a single count. The rearrangement joins TRBV27 to TRBJ2-6, with D perhaps TRBD1 (5 bases). Germline V gives CDR1 MNHEY, CDR2 SMNVEV (reference sequence). The CDR3 length is 15 residues. Trimming removed 2 bases at V and 2 bases at J, with 7 bases between. CDR3 sequence reads: CASSLQGPGANVLTF. The CDR3 bases are TGTGCCAGCAGTTTACAGGGCCCTGGGGCCAACGTCCTGACTTTC.

This chain uses TRBV4-2 with TRBJ1-1; no firm D call. Germline V lookup: CDR1 LGHNA, CDR2 YNFKEQ. The CDR3 is 16 residues long. V lost 0 bases and J lost 0, with 11 bases in between. In DNA form, the CDR3 reads TGTGCCAGCAGCCAAGATGCGCCCGGGGTGAACACTGAAGCTTTCTTT. Translated, it gives CASSQDAPGVNTEAFF.

This chain links TRBV6-4 with TRBJ2-3; 7 bases agree with TRBD2. This CDR3 spans 14 amino acids. Germline V gene sequence: CDR1 MRHNA, CDR2 SNTAGT. After removal of 3 bases from V and 2 bases from J, the junction contained 2 bases not matched to a gene. CDR3 residues: CASSEGGATDTQYF. The CDR3 region has the DNA TGTGCCAGCAGTGAGGGAGGGGCCACAGATACGCAGTATTTT.

The genes are TRBV7-6 and TRBJ2-7, with 11 positions matching TRBD1. Germline V gene sequence: CDR1 SGHVS, CDR2 FNYEAQ. The CDR3 extends over 16 amino acids. V shed 1 base and J 4 bases; nucleotides not matched to a gene: 6. The CDR3 here is CASSLGGTGGVYEQYF. CDR3 DNA sequence: TGTGCCAGCAGCTTAGGGGGGACAGGGGGAGTGTACGAGCAGTACTTC.

V is TRBV29-1 and J is TRBJ2-1; 7 positions match TRBD2. Germline CDR1 SQVTM, CDR2 ANQGSEA. Trimming took 7 bases from V and 2 from J; bases not matched to a gene: 11. CDR3 length equals 15 residues. Here the CDR3 DNA reads TGCAGCGCTGGGCCCAGCGGGATGCCCTACAATGAGCAGTTCTTC. The encoded protein is CSAGPSGMPYNEQFF.

The chain is built from TRBV7-2 and TRBJ2-7; a possible D gene is TRBD1 (5 bases). The CDR3 has 18 amino acids. V shed 1 base and J shed 2 bases, with 21 bases lying between them. CDR1 is SGHTA and CDR2 is FQGNSA in the germline V gene. CDR3: CASSLVSWGQRSAYEQYF. The DNA for the CDR3 is TGTGCCAGCAGCTTAGTTTCTTGGGGCCAAAGATCCGCCTACGAGCAGTACTTC.

The rearrangement uses TRBV18 and TRBJ2-3; D perhaps matches TRBD2 (5 bases). The germline V gene encodes CDR1 KGHSH and CDR2 LQKENI. The CDR3 spans 13 residues. V lost 0 bases and J 5 bases, leaving 6 bases between the germline ends. The CDR3: CASSPPSVDTQYF. For the CDR3, the DNA is TGTGCCAGCTCACCACCTAGCGTAGATACGCAGTATTTT. Full variable domain (remainder filled in from reference TRBV18 and TRBJ2-3): NAGVMQNPRHLVRRRGQEARLRCSPMKGHSHVYWYRQLPEEGLKFMVYLQKENIIDESGMPKERFSAEFPKEGPSILRIQQVVRGDSAAYFCASSPPSVDTQYFGPGTRLTVL.

V is TRBV19 and J is TRBJ1-1; 8 nucleotides line up with TRBD1. CDR3 length equals 13 residues. V trimming: 4 bases; J trimming: 5 bases; junction bases outside the gene matches: 3. Germline loops: CDR1 LNHDA, CDR2 SQIVND (reference sequence). The CDR3 DNA reads TGTGCCAGTAGTAGGACAGGGTTAACTGAAGCTTTCTTT. Protein product: CASSRTGLTEAFF. The full variable domain, in which reference TRBV19 and TRBJ1-1 provide the parts outside the CDR3, is DGGITQSPKYLFRKEGQNVTLSCEQNLNHDAMYWYRQDPGQGLRLIYYSQIVNDFQKGDIAEGYSVSREKKESFPLTVTSAQKNPTAFYLCASSRTGLTEAFFGQGTRLTVV.

This chain joins TRBV27 and TRBJ2-5; D unresolved. Per the germline V gene, CDR1 is MNHEY and CDR2 is SMNVEV (reference sequence). The length of the CDR3 is 15 residues. V lost 7 bases and J lost 1, with 16 bases in between. CDR3 nucleotide sequence: TGTGCCAGCACCCCTCTCGGCGGAGCCCAAGAGACCCAGTACTTC. It codes for CASTPLGGAQETQYF.

The chain is built from TRBV28 and TRBJ2-5; D may be TRBD1 (6 bases). Trimming left V 10 bases short and J 4 bases short, with 16 bases between. This CDR3 comprises 13 residues. CDR1 and CDR2 from the germline V gene are MDHEN and SYDVKM. The CDR3 nucleotides are TGTGCCACCCTCCAGGGGTTGGGAGAGACCCAGTACTTC. This encodes CATLQGLGETQYF. Complete variable domain (other parts from reference TRBV28 and TRBJ2-5): DVKVTQSSRYLVKRTGEKVFLECVQDMDHENMFWYRQDPGLGLRLIYFSYDVKMKEKGDIPEGYSVSREKKERFSLILESASTNQTSMYLCATLQGLGETQYFGPGTRLLVL.

The gene calls are TRBV6-5 and TRBJ2-7; 9 bases map to TRBD1. V was clipped by 0 bases and J by 0 bases; unmatched bases: 3. Germline V lookup: CDR1 MNHEY, CDR2 SVGAGI. The CDR3 is 16 residues long. This CDR3 is CASSYSGTGYSYEQYF. DNA for the CDR3: TGTGCCAGCAGTTACTCCGGGACAGGGTACTCCTACGAGCAGTACTTC.

The chain combines TRBV9 with TRBJ2-1, with 13 bases lining up with TRBD2. The CDR3 consists of 16 residues. Trimming cost V 4 bases and J 6 bases; bases outside gene matches: 7. From germline, CDR1 is SGDLS and CDR2 YYNGEE. CDR3 loop: CASSTTSGGASNEQFF. In DNA form, the CDR3 reads TGTGCCAGCAGCACCACTAGCGGGGGGGCCTCCAATGAGCAGTTCTTC.